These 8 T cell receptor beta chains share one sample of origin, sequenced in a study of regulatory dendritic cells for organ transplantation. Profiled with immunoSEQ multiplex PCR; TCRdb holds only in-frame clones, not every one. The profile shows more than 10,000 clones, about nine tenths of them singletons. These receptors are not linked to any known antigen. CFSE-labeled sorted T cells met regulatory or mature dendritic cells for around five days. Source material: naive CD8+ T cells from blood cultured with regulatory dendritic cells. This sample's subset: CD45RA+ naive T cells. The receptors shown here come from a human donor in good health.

The CDR3: CASSPRGGRPSSYNEQFF. Written as DNA, the CDR3 is TGTGCCAGCAGCCCTCGCGGGGGAAGGCCCAGCTCCTACAATGAGCAGTTCTTC. The chain is built from TRBV7-6 and TRBJ2-1, with 7 bases identical to TRBD2. J gave up 0 bases and V 5 bases, and 13 bases lay outside the gene matches. Germline CDR1 SGHVS, CDR2 FNYEAQ. CDR3 length: 18 residues.

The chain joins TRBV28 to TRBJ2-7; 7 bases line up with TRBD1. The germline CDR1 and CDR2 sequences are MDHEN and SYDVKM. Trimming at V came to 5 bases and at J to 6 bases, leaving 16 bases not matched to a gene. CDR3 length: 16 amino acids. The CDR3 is CASSPKQGVWWSEQYF. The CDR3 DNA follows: TGTGCCAGCAGTCCAAAGCAGGGGGTATGGTGGAGCGAGCAGTACTTC. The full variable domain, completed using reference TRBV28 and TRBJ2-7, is DVKVTQSSRYLVKRTGEKVFLECVQDMDHENMFWYRQDPGLGLRLIYFSYDVKMKEKGDIPEGYSVSREKKERFSLILESASTNQTSMYLCASSPKQGVWWSEQYFGPGTRLTVT.

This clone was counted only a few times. CDR3 protein: CASSVGDDTEAFF. The CDR3 nucleotides are TGTGCCAGCAGCGTCGGGGATGACACTGAAGCTTTCTTT. The chain employs TRBV9 and TRBJ1-1; D uncertain. Trimming took off 2 bases at V and 3 bases at J, with 8 bases between the two ends. The CDR3 covers 13 residues. Per germline, CDR1 SGDLS and CDR2 YYNGEE.

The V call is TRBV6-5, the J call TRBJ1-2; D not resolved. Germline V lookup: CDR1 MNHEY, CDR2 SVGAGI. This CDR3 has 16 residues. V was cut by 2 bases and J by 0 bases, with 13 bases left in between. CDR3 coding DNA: TGTGCCAGCAGTTACGGCGCAGGAGCAGCTAACTATGGCTACACCTTC. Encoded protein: CASSYGAGAANYGYTF.

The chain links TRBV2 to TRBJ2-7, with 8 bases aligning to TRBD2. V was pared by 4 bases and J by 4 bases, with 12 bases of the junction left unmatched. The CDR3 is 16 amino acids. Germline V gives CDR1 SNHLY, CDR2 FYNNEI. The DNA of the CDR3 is TGTGCCAGCAGTGGTTTCGGTGGCGGGAGGACGTACGAGCAGTACTTC. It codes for CASSGFGGGRTYEQYF.

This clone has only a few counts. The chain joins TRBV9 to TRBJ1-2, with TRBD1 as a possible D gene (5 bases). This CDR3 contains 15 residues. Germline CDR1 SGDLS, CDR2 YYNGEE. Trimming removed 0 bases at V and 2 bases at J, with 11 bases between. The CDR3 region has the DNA TGTGCCAGCAGCGTAGCGGACGCAGGGAACTATGGCTACACCTTC. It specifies CASSVADAGNYGYTF.

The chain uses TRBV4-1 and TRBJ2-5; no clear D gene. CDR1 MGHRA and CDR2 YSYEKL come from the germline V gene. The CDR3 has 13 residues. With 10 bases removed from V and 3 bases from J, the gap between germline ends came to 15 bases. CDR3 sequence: CATQAVGKETQYF. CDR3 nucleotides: TGCGCCACCCAGGCCGTAGGGAAAGAGACCCAGTACTTC.

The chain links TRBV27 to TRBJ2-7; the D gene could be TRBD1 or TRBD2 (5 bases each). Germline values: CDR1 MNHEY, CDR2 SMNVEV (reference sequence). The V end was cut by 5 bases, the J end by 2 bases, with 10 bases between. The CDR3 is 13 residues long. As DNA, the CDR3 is TGTGCCAGCAGTCCGGGACCTCCCTACGAGCAGTACTTC. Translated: CASSPGPPYEQYF.